A single sample is the source of the 9 T cell receptor beta chains below, sequenced in a study of T cell responses to AZD1222 COVID-19 vaccine. Assay used: immunoSEQ multiplex PCR; TCRdb lists only in-frame clones, some missing. This sample has about 220,000 clones, with under 95% found just once. Sequenced here: peripheral blood, sampled on day 0 of MenACWY control vaccination. All receptors come from an adult in good health.

The gene calls are TRBV2 and TRBJ2-3, with 7 bases aligning to TRBD2. The junction had 4 bases not matched to a gene; V was cut back by 3 bases and J by 4 bases. The CDR3 covers 14 residues. Germline CDR1 SNHLY, CDR2 FYNNEI. The CDR3: CASSDLTSADTQYF. DNA of the CDR3: TGTGCCAGCAGTGACTTAACTAGCGCAGATACGCAGTATTTT.

This sequence joins TRBV9 and TRBJ2-3; 9 bases fit TRBD1. V was clipped by 0 bases and J by 1 base; unmatched bases: 3. This CDR3 contains 16 residues. CDR1 and CDR2 from the germline V gene are SGDLS and YYNGEE. CDR3 loop: CASSVVTGGGTDTQYF. CDR3 in DNA: TGTGCCAGCAGCGTAGTAACAGGGGGCGGCACAGATACGCAGTATTTT.

The chain combines TRBV5-1 with TRBJ2-4; D is perhaps TRBD1 or TRBD2 (5 bases each). Trimming took 5 bases from V and 2 from J, leaving 14 bases between them. The CDR3 spans 15 residues. Looked up from germline, CDR1 is SGHRS and CDR2 is YFSETQ. The CDR3 region is CASRRDGGTKNIQYF. CDR3 in DNA: TGCGCCAGCAGACGCGATGGGGGAACCAAAAACATTCAGTACTTC.

The table lists this clone with a few counts. The CDR3 coding sequence is TGTGCCAGCAGTCCAGGGTATTACGGGGGTTCACCCCTCCACTTT. Its translation: CASSPGYYGGSPLHF. V is TRBV6-6 and J is TRBJ1-6, with D tentatively TRBD1 (5 bases). V lost 5 bases and J 9 bases, leaving 17 bases between the germline ends. Germline CDR1 reads MNHNY; CDR2 reads SVGAGI (reference sequence). The length of the CDR3 is 15 residues.

The chain recombines TRBV18 with TRBJ1-1, with 8 bases aligning to TRBD1. There are 14 residues in the CDR3. The germline V gene encodes CDR1 KGHSH and CDR2 LQKENI. Trimming at V came to 2 bases and at J to 5 bases, leaving 4 bases not matched to a gene. CDR3 sequence: CASSPTGGSTEAFF. CDR3 bases: TGTGCCAGCTCACCAACAGGGGGAAGTACTGAAGCTTTCTTT. Using reference TRBV18 and TRBJ1-1 for the parts outside the CDR3, the full variable domain is NAGVMQNPRHLVRRRGQEARLRCSPMKGHSHVYWYRQLPEEGLKFMVYLQKENIIDESGMPKERFSAEFPKEGPSILRIQQVVRGDSAAYFCASSPTGGSTEAFFGQGTRLTVV.

The genes are TRBV5-1 and TRBJ2-1, with 7 bases identical to TRBD2. CDR1 and CDR2 (germline): SGHRS, YFSETQ. The CDR3 is made up of 15 amino acids. The J segment lost 4 bases and the V segment lost 7 bases, leaving 11 bases of the junction unmatched. CDR3 nucleotide sequence: TGCGCCAGCGGCCGAGAGACTAGCTCTTACAATGAGCAGTTCTTC. It is translated as CASGRETSSYNEQFF.

This chain uses TRBV7-9 with TRBJ2-1, with TRBD2 matching 12 bases. CDR1 is SEHNR and CDR2 is FQNEAQ in the germline V gene (reference sequence). This CDR3 region has 16 residues. V trimming: 6 bases; J trimming: 5 bases; junction bases outside the gene matches: 8. CDR3 amino acids: CASRQASGGVNNEQFF. CDR3 DNA: TGTGCCAGCAGACAAGCTAGCGGGGGGGTGAACAATGAGCAGTTCTTC.

This chain connects TRBV4-1 to TRBJ2-1, with 10 positions matching TRBD2. The CDR3 is made up of 17 amino acids. With V trimmed by 2 bases and J by 0 bases, 4 bases remained unmatched. The V gene's germline CDR1 is MGHRA and CDR2 YSYEKL. The CDR3: CASSQRTSGNSYNEQFF. The CDR3 region has the DNA TGCGCCAGCAGCCAAAGAACTAGCGGGAACTCCTACAATGAGCAGTTCTTC.

The CDR3 here is CASSEQANSPLHF. As DNA, the CDR3 is TGTGCCAGCAGTGAGCAGGCTAATTCACCCCTCCACTTT. This chain connects TRBV2 to TRBJ1-6, with D unresolved. V was clipped by 3 bases and J by 6 bases, with 6 bases between them. This CDR3 comprises 13 residues. Germline CDR1 reads SNHLY; CDR2 reads FYNNEI.